These T cell receptor beta chains were read from a single sample in a study of shared clonotypes between healthy human individuals. Libraries were prepared by immunoSEQ multiplex PCR; TCRdb keeps only in-frame clonotypes and omits some of them. The sample holds roughly 700,000 clones, roughly 70% seen once. Input material: memory CD4+ T cells sorted from blood. These receptors were collected from a woman in her 30s in good health. Both conserved end residues are part of each CDR3. The order of the fields is D gene, J gene, V gene, clone size, CDR3 DNA, CDR3 protein. D genes are given only for firm matches. Expanded clones get a size class; other rows say once, few or many, or leave the size out.

>TRBD1|TRBJ2-1|TRBV19|few
TGTGCCAGTAGTCTTCGGGACAGGGAGTACAATGAGCAGTTCTTC
CASSLRDREYNEQFF
>TRBD1|TRBJ1-5|TRBV6-1|few
TGTGCCAGTAGAGACAGGGCCACTAGCAATCAGCCCCAGCATTTT
CASRDRATSNQPQHF
>TRBD1|TRBJ2-7|TRBV28|few
TGTGCCAGCAGTACTCCAGGGGGTGGTGAGCAGTACTTC
CASSTPGGGEQYF
>TRBD2|TRBJ2-7|TRBV7-2|-
TGTGCCAGCAGCTCACTAGCGGGAGAGCAGTACTTC
CASSSLAGEQYF
>TRBD1|TRBJ2-1|TRBV4-1|-
TGCGCCAGCAGCCAAGAAACACAGGGGGGGCAGTTCTTC
CASSQETQGGQFF
>-|TRBJ1-3|TRBV10-3|few
TGTGCCATCAGTTCTCGAGGGCCTGGAAACACCATATATTTT
CAISSRGPGNTIYF
>-|TRBJ1-2|TRBV30|-
TGTGCCTGGGGTGGACAAGGGGGCTACACCTTC
CAWGGQGGYTF
>TRBD1|TRBJ1-2|TRBV11-2|-
TGTGCCAGCAGCCCCGGGACAGCATATGGCTACACCTTC
CASSPGTAYGYTF
>TRBD1|TRBJ2-3|TRBV5-1|-
TGCGCCAGCAGCTTTGGGGACAGCATTGGAACAGATACGCAGTATTTT
CASSFGDSIGTDTQYF
>-|TRBJ2-7|TRBV4-1|-
TGCGCCAGCAGCAAAATGTCCAATCGGTTCGACGAGCAGTACTTC
CASSKMSNRFDEQYF
>-|TRBJ2-1|TRBV21-1|-
TGTGCCAGCAATTGTCGGCTAGCGGGAGGCAATGAGCAGTTCTTC
CASNCRLAGGNEQFF
>TRBD2|TRBJ2-5|TRBV19|-
TGTGCCACGGGACTAGCGGGACAGACCCAGTACTTC
CATGLAGQTQYF
>-|TRBJ2-1|TRBV19|-
TGTGCCAGTAGCTGGAGGCGGGAAGGTGAGCAGTTCTTC
CASSWRREGEQFF
>-|TRBJ2-6|TRBV18|few
TGTGCCAGCTCACCACCGAGCTCTGGGGCCAACGTCCTGACTTTC
CASSPPSSGANVLTF
>-|TRBJ1-5|TRBV2|-
TGTGCCAGCAGTGAACGCAATAGCAATCAGCCCCAGCATTTT
CASSERNSNQPQHF
>-|TRBJ2-2|TRBV15|-
TGTGCCACCAGCAGAGTAAGGACTACGAACACCGGGGAGCTGTTTTTT
CATSRVRTTNTGELFF
>TRBD2|TRBJ2-7|TRBV4-2|-
TGTGCCAGCAGCCAAAGGCGGGAGAGGCGCTACGAGCAGTACTTC
CASSQRRERRYEQYF
>-|TRBJ1-1|TRBV5-5|many
TGTGCCAGCAGCTTGTTTGGGTACGTTGACACTGAAGCTTTCTTT
CASSLFGYVDTEAFF
>TRBD2|TRBJ2-1|TRBV19|-
TGTGCCAGTAGTATTCCCGCTAGCGGGAGGGCCCGTGAGCAGTTCTTC
CASSIPASGRAREQFF
>TRBD1|TRBJ2-7|TRBV5-5|few
TGTGCCAGCAGCTCTGGGACCAGGGACAGGACACGCGAGCAGTACTTC
CASSSGTRDRTREQYF
>TRBD2|TRBJ2-1|TRBV5-1|-
TGCGCCAGCACCCAGGGACTAGCGGGAGACGAGCAGTTCTTC
CASTQGLAGDEQFF
>TRBD2|TRBJ2-7|TRBV6-6|-
TGTGCCAGCAGTAGACCCGGGACTAGCGTCGGGGCGCTGTACTTC
CASSRPGTSVGALYF
>-|TRBJ1-1|TRBV18|-
TGTGCCAGCTCACCACTGGGGGCGGCAGCTTTCTTT
CASSPLGAAAFF
>-|TRBJ1-4|TRBV29-1|once
TGCAGCGCCTCCACCAATGAAAAACTGTTTTTT
CSASTNEKLFF
>TRBD1|TRBJ1-1|TRBV18|-
TGTGCCAGCTCACAGGACAGGGCTTTTGGTGAAGCTTTCTTT
CASSQDRAFGEAFF
>-|TRBJ1-1|TRBV2|-
TGTGCCAGCAGTGCACTGAGAGGGAGGGGCACTGAAGCTTTCTTT
CASSALRGRGTEAFF
>-|TRBJ1-2|TRBV9|few
TGTGCCAGCAGCGTAGATCTGGAGTTGAACGGCTACACCTTC
CASSVDLELNGYTF
>TRBD2|TRBJ2-2|TRBV6-4|-
TGTGCCAGCAGTGACTCGCGGGAGGGCACCGGGGAGCTGTTTTTT
CASSDSREGTGELFF
>-|TRBJ2-3|TRBV28|-
TGTGCCAGCAGACCATACGGGAGTCCTAGCACAGATACGCAGTATTTT
CASRPYGSPSTDTQYF
>-|TRBJ2-6|TRBV9|-
TGTGCCAGCACCAAAGGGGGCTCTGGGGCCAACGTCCTGACTTTC
CASTKGGSGANVLTF
>TRBD1|TRBJ1-5|TRBV19|-
TGTGCCAGTAGCTCAGGACAGGGAAGGAGCAATCAGCCCCAGCATTTT
CASSSGQGRSNQPQHF
>-|TRBJ2-7|TRBV5-1|-
TGCGCCAGCAGCTTGGGCCCCCTAGCTGATGGCAACTCCTACGAGCAGTACTTC
CASSLGPLADGNSYEQYF